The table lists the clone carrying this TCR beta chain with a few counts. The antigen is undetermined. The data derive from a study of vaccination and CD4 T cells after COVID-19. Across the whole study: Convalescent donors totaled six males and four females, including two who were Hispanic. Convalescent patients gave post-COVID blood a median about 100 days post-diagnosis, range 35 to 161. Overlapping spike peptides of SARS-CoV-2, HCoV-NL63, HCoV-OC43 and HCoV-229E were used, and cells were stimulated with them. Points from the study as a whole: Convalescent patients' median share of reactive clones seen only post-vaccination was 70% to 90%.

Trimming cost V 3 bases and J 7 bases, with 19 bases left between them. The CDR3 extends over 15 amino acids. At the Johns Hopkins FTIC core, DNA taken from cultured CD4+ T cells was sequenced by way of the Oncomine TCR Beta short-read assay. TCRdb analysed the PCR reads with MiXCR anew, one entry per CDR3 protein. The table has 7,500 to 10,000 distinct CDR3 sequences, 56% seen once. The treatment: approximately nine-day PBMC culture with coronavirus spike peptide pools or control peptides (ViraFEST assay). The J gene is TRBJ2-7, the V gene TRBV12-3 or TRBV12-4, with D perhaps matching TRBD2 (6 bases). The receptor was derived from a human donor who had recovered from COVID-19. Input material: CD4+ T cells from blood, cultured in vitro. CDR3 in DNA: TGTGCCAGCAGTTTGCGCGGTAGCGGCCGGGGAGAGCAGTACTTC. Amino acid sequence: CASSLRGSGRGEQYF.